This T cell receptor (beta chain) was documented in a study of T cells after yellow fever vaccination. Findings and caveats of the study: Primary-vaccination clones mostly resurfaced post-booster (around 95% CD4, about 87% CD8).

V was pared by 1 base and J by 2 bases, with 7 bases between. CDR1 and CDR2 (germline): SGHRS, YFSETQ. This CDR3 spans 13 amino acids. Each CDR3 protein gets one entry after TCRdb re-called the 5' RACE reads with MiXCR. Of about 340,000 distinct CDR3 sequences listed, roughly 8.7% are singletons. This clonotype was observed many times. Its specificity is not known. J is TRBJ2-7 and V is TRBV5-1; tentatively, D is TRBD2 (5 bases). The sequence was collected from a man between 18 and 35 years old who received the YFV17D yellow fever vaccine. The sequences come from PBMCs, collected on the day of the first yellow fever vaccination. CDR3: CASSLTSTYEQYF. CDR3 coding DNA: TGCGCCAGCAGCTTGACTAGTACCTACGAGCAGTACTTC.